This entry lists 11 T cell receptor beta chains sequenced from one sample in a study of post-analysis software for immune sequencing data. Notes on the study in general: In patients, TRBV5-6, TRBV5-1 and TRBV20-1 belonged to four or five TRBV segments found more frequently than in controls.

For these TCRs, the target antigens are not known. TCR beta cDNA libraries had unique molecular identifiers. MiXCR, applied by TCRdb to the PCR reads, yields one record per CDR3 protein. The data show a few hundred thousand distinct CDR3 sequences, less than 40% seen once. The sequenced sample consisted of blood. The receptors were sampled from a girl aged 10 to 17 with multiple sclerosis.

This chain connects TRBV6-5 to TRBJ1-5; D is unclear. Trimming removed 0 bases at V and 3 bases at J, with 9 bases between. This CDR3 region has 15 residues. Germline CDR1 MNHEY, CDR2 SVGAGI. The CDR3 DNA is TGTGCCAGCAGTTACTCGATCAGTCCCAATCAGCCCCAGCATTTT. This sequence encodes CASSYSISPNQPQHF.

On this clonotype: With a much larger clone just one base away, this may be a read error. This chain links TRBV14 with TRBJ2-5; no reliable D call. Trimming left V 4 bases short and J 2 bases short, with 14 bases between. The CDR3 length is 15 residues. Germline assignment: CDR1 SGHDN and CDR2 FVKESK. CDR3 coding DNA: TGTGCCAGCAGCCCGCTTTCTACTAATCAAGAGACCCAGTACTTC. Residues: CASSPLSTNQETQYF.

The chain links TRBV28 to TRBJ1-4; no clear D gene. With 0 bases removed from V and 5 bases from J, the gap between germline ends came to 7 bases. CDR1 is MDHEN and CDR2 is SYDVKM in the germline V gene. The CDR3 length is 14 residues. As DNA, the CDR3 is TGTGCCAGCAGTTTATGGAGGAGCAATGAAAAACTGTTTTTT. Translation: CASSLWRSNEKLFF.

In its sample, this clonotype was seen a few times. The chain has TRBV7-6 and TRBJ2-2; D is ambiguous. There are 16 residues in the CDR3. CDR1 and CDR2 from the germline V gene are SGHVS and FNYEAQ. V was pared by 1 base and J by 0 bases, with 9 bases between. The CDR3 spells CASSLVSQANTGELFF. DNA for the CDR3: TGTGCCAGCAGCTTAGTGTCACAAGCGAACACCGGGGAGCTGTTTTTT. The full variable domain, rest sourced from reference TRBV7-6 and TRBJ2-2, is GAGVSQSPRYKVTKRGQDVALRCDPISGHVSLYWYRQALGQGPEFLTYFNYEAQQDKSGLPNDRFSAERPEGSISTLTIQRTEQRDSAMYRCASSLVSQANTGELFFGEGSRLTVL.

There are a few counts of this clonotype. V usage is TRBV15 and J usage is TRBJ2-7; either TRBD1 or TRBD2 may fit D (6 bases each). The DNA end is more similar to TRBJ2-5, so the J call may be wrong. This CDR3 is built from 15 residues. Germline loops: CDR1 LNHNV, CDR2 YYDKDF (reference sequence). CDR3 in amino acids: CATSREFGGVETQYF. In DNA form, the CDR3 reads TGTGCCACCAGCAGAGAATTCGGGGGCGTGGAGACCCAGTACTTC.

A few counts support this clonotype. The DNA of the CDR3 is TGTGCCAGCAGCCAAAGTACCAGGGCAGCGCAAGAGACCCAGTACTTC. It encodes CASSQSTRAAQETQYF. This chain connects TRBV3-1 to TRBJ2-5; a weak D match, TRBD1 (5 bases). Trimming took 2 bases from V and 2 from J, leaving 15 bases between them. This CDR3 spans 16 amino acids. Germline lookup yields CDR1 LGHDT and CDR2 YNNKEL (reference sequence).

This clonotype was detected only a few times. The chain is built from TRBV18 and TRBJ1-5, with 7 positions matching TRBD1. Germline lookup yields CDR1 KGHSH and CDR2 LQKENI. The junction had 25 bases not matched to a gene; V was cut back by 4 bases and J by 7 bases. This CDR3 region has 20 residues. The DNA for the CDR3 is TGTGCCAGCTCACTCGGAGAGGGAACAGGGGCGCTCAGGGGATGGCAGCCCCAGCATTTT. Its protein is CASSLGEGTGALRGWQPQHF.

In this sample, this clonotype turned up a few times. This chain uses TRBV7-2 with TRBJ1-1; D unresolved. CDR3 size: 13 residues. Germline loops: CDR1 SGHTA, CDR2 FQGNSA. V was cut by 5 bases and J by 10 bases, with 17 bases left in between. CDR3 amino acids: CASSPNKTRGAFF. The CDR3 DNA is TGTGCCAGCAGCCCCAATAAGACTCGTGGAGCTTTCTTT. Full variable domain (remainder filled in from reference TRBV7-2 and TRBJ1-1): GAGVSQSPSNKVTEKGKDVELRCDPISGHTALYWYRQSLGQGLEFLIYFQGNSAPDKSGLPSDRFSAERTGGSVSTLTIQRTQQEDSAVYLCASSPNKTRGAFFGQGTRLTVV.

This clonotype has more than one count but fewer than ten. The chain joins TRBV12-3 or TRBV12-4 to TRBJ2-7; tentatively, D is TRBD1 (5 bases). The CDR3 is 12 amino acids. Trimming removed 3 bases at V and 12 bases at J, with 15 bases between. CDR3 nucleotide sequence: TGTGCCAGCAGTTTTGAAGGGGTTGGCTTGTACTTC. Amino acids: CASSFEGVGLYF.

This chain links TRBV28 with TRBJ2-7; 8 positions agree with TRBD1. Germline CDR1 and CDR2: MDHEN and SYDVKM. Germline trimming cut 2 bases from V and 6 bases from J; bases unmatched to any gene: 6. This CDR3 is built from 14 residues. The CDR3 is CASSLTQGAAEQYF. For the CDR3, the DNA is TGTGCCAGCAGTTTAACGCAGGGGGCGGCCGAGCAGTACTTC.

This clonotype was picked up a small number of times. CDR3 loop: CASSRNRANTEAFF. CDR3 sequence (DNA): TGTGCCAGCAGCAGAAACAGGGCTAACACTGAAGCTTTCTTT. This rearrangement joins TRBV6-5 to TRBJ1-1; TRBD1 is a possible D gene (6 bases). V lost 6 bases and J lost 2, with 13 bases in between. CDR1 MNHEY and CDR2 SVGAGI come from the germline V gene. The CDR3 covers 14 residues.